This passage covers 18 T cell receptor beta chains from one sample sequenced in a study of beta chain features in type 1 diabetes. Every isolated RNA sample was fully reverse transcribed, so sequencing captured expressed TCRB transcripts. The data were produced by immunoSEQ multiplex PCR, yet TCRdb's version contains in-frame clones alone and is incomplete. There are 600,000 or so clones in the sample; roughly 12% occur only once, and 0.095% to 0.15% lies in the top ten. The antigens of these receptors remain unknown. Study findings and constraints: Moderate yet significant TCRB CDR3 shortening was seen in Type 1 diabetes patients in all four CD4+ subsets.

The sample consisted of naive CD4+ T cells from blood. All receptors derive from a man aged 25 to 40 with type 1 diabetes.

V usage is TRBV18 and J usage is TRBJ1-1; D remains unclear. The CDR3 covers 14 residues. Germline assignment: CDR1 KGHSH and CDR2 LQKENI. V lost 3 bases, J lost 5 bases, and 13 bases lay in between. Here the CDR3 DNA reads TGTGCCAGCTCACCCCCGGGTGGTGGAACTGAAGCTTTCTTT. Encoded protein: CASSPPGGGTEAFF.

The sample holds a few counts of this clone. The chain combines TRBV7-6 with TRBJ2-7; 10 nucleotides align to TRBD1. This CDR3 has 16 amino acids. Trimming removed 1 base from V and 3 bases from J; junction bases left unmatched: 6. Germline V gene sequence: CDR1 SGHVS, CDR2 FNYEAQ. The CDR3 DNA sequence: TGTGCCAGCAGCTTAGGGGACAGGGGAACCGTCTACGAGCAGTACTTC. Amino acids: CASSLGDRGTVYEQYF.

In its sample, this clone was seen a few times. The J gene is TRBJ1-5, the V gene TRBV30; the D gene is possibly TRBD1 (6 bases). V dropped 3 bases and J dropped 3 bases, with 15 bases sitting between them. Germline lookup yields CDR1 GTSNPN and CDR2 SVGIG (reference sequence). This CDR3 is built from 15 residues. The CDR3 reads CAWSRTLGANQPQHF. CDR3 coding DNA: TGTGCCTGGAGCAGGACCCTGGGGGCCAATCAGCCCCAGCATTTT. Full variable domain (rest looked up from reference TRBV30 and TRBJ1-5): SQTIHQWPATLVQPVGSPLSLECTVEGTSNPNLYWYRQAAGRGLQLLFYSVGIGQISSEVPQNLSASRPQDRQFILSSKKLLLSDSGFYLCAWSRTLGANQPQHFGDGTRLSIL.

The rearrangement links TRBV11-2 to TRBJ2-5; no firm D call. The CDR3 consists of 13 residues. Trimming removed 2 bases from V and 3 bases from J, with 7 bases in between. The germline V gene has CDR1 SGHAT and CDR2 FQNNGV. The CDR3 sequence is CASSLPVEETQYF. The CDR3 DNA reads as TGTGCCAGCAGCTTACCGGTTGAAGAGACCCAGTACTTC. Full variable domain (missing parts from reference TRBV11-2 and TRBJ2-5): EAGVAQSPRYKIIEKRQSVAFWCNPISGHATLYWYQQILGQGPKLLIQFQNNGVVDDSQLPKDRFSAERLKGVDSTLKIQPAKLEDSAVYLCASSLPVEETQYFGPGTRLLVL.

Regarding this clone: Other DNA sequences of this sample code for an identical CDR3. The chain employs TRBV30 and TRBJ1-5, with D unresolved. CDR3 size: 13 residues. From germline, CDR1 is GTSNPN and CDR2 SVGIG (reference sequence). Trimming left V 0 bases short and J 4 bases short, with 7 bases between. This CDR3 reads CAWSVRTNQPQHF. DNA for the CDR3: TGTGCCTGGAGTGTCAGAACTAATCAGCCCCAGCATTTT. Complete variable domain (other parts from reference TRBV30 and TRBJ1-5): SQTIHQWPATLVQPVGSPLSLECTVEGTSNPNLYWYRQAAGRGLQLLFYSVGIGQISSEVPQNLSASRPQDRQFILSSKKLLLSDSGFYLCAWSVRTNQPQHFGDGTRLSIL.

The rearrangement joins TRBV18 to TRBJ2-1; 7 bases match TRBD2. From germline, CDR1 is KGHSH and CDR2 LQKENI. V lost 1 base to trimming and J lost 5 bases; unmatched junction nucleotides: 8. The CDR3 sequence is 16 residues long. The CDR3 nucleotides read TGTGCCAGCTCACCACTCACTAGCGTGGGGGACAATGAGCAGTTCTTC. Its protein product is CASSPLTSVGDNEQFF.

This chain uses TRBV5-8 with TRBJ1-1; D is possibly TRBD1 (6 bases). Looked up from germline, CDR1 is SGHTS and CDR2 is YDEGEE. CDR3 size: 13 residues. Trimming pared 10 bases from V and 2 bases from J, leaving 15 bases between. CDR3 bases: TGTGCCGTTTCAGGGGCCTTTAACACTGAAGCTTTCTTT. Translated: CAVSGAFNTEAFF.

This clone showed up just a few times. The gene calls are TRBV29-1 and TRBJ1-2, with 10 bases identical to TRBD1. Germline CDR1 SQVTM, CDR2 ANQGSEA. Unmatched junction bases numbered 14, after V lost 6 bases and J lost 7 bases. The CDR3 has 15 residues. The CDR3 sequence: CSVDETGGESFGYTF. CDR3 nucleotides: TGCAGCGTGGACGAGACAGGGGGCGAGAGTTTTGGCTACACCTTC.

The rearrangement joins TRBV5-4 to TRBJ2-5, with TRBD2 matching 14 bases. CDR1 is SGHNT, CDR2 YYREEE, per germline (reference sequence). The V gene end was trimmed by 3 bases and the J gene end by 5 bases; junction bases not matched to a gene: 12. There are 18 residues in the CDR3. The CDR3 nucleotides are TGTGCCAGCAGCTCCCCGACTAGCGGGGGGGCGGTTAGGGAGACCCAGTACTTC. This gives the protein CASSSPTSGGAVRETQYF.

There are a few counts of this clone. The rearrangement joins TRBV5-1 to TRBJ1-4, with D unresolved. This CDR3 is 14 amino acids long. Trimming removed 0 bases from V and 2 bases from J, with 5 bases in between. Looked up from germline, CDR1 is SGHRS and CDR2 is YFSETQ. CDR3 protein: CASSLDQTNEKLFF. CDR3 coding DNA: TGCGCCAGCAGCTTGGATCAGACTAATGAAAAACTGTTTTTT.

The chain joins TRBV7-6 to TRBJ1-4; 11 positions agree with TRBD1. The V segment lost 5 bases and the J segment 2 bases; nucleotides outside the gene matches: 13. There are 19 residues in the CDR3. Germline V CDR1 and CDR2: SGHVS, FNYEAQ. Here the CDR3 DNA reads TGTGCCAGCAGCCAGCGGGACAGGGGGTGGTTCAAGACTAATGAAAAACTGTTTTTT. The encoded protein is CASSQRDRGWFKTNEKLFF.

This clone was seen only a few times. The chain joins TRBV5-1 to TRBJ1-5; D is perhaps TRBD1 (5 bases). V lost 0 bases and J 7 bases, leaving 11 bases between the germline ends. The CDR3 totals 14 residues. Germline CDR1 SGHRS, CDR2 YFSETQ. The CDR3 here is CASSLGGAKQPQHF. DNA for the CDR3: TGCGCCAGCAGCTTGGGAGGGGCAAAGCAGCCCCAGCATTTT.

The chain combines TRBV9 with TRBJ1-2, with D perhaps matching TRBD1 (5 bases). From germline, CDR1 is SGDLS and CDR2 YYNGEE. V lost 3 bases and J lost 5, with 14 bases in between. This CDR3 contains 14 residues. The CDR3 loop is CASSEGTAGYGYTF. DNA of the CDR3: TGTGCCAGCAGCGAGGGGACGGCGGGGTATGGCTACACCTTC.

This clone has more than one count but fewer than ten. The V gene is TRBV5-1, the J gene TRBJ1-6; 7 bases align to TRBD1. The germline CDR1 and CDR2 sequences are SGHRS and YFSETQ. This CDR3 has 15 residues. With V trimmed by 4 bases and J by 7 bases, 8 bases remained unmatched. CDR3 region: CASSTSGTVNSPLHF. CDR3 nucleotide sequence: TGCGCCAGCAGCACGTCCGGGACAGTCAATTCACCCCTCCACTTT. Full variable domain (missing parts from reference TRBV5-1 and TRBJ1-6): KAGVTQTPRYLIKTRGQQVTLSCSPISGHRSVSWYQQTPGQGLQFLFEYFSETQRNKGNFPGRFSGRQFSNSRSEMNVSTLELGDSALYLCASSTSGTVNSPLHFGNGTRLTVT.

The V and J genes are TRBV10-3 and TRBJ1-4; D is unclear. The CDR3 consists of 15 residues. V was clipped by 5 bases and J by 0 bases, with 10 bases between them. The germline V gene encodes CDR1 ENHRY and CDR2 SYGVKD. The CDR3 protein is CAISRDGSTNEKLFF. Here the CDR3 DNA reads TGTGCCATCAGTCGCGACGGTTCAACTAATGAAAAACTGTTTTTT.

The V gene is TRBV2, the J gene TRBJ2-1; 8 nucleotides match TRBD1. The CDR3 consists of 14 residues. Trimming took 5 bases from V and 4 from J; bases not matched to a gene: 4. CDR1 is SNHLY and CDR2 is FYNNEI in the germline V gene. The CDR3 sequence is CASSRTGPYNEQFF. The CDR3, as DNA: TGTGCCAGCAGTAGGACAGGGCCGTACAATGAGCAGTTCTTC.

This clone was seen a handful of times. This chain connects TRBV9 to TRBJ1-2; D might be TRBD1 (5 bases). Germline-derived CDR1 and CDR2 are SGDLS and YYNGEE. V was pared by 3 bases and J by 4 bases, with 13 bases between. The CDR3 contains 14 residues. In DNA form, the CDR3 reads TGTGCCAGCAGCGGGACCCAGGGAACCTATGGCTACACCTTC. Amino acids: CASSGTQGTYGYTF.

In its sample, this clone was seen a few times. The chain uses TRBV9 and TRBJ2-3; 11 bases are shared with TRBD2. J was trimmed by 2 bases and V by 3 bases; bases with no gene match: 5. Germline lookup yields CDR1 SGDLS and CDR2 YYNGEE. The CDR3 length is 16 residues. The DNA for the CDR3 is TGTGCCAGCAGCGCTATAGCGGGGGGGCCCACAGATACGCAGTATTTT. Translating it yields CASSAIAGGPTDTQYF.